This T cell receptor beta chain was obtained from a study of CXCR3-negative and CXCR3-positive naive CD8 T cells. CDR3 length equals 13 residues. Germline V lookup: CDR1 MNHEY, CDR2 SVGAGI. A word on this clonotype: The antigen is not known.

Libraries were UMI-labeled 5' RACE TRB cDNA. TCRdb re-called the 5' RACE reads and catalogs CDR3 proteins one per entry, DNA excluded. The clone table shows around 160,000 distinct CDR3 sequences, with the ten largest holding under 0.35%. Study observations and caveats: High diversity, comparable across both naive subsets, contrasted with much lower diversity in memory CD8+ cells. In CXCR3-positive naive cells, the TRB CDR3s were more hydrophobic than in CXCR3-negative naive cells.

The sample taken for sequencing was naive CXCR3+ CD8+ T cells from blood. Subset indicated: CD45RO-CCR7+CD27+CD95- naive CD8+ T cells expressing CXCR3 (TNR3+). The clonotype was recovered from a human donor in good health. Some clones in this sample may be carry-over from other donors' samples. The chain recombines TRBV6-5 with TRBJ1-2. The CDR3 spells CASSSGGHYGYTF.